A single sample gave rise to the 32 T cell receptor beta chains below, sequenced in a study of cytomegalovirus exposure and HLA in healthy donors. Clones were read by immunoSEQ multiplex PCR, and TCRdb kept only the in-frame ones, dropping some. Among 260,000 or so clones listed, roughly 90% were seen once. The sample consisted of PBMCs. The source is a woman aged 18-29 years in good health and CMV-seronegative.

The V and J genes are TRBV6-6 and TRBJ2-7; 7 nucleotides agree with TRBD1. CDR3 length: 13 residues. With 5 bases clipped from V and 12 bases from J, the junction kept 13 bases outside the gene matches. Germline loops: CDR1 MNHNY, CDR2 SVGAGI (reference sequence). The CDR3 reads CASSPTGDPKLYF. The CDR3 DNA sequence: TGTGCCAGCAGTCCCACAGGGGACCCTAAGTTGTACTTC.

The CDR3 DNA sequence: TGTGCCAGTAGTATGCAGGCCCAGAGCTCTGGAAACACCATATATTTT. Protein product: CASSMQAQSSGNTIYF. The chain carries TRBV19 and TRBJ1-3; no firm D call. The CDR3 consists of 16 residues. Deletions cut 3 bases from V and 0 bases from J, with 12 bases between. Germline V gene data show CDR1 as LNHDA and CDR2 as SQIVND (reference sequence).

As DNA, the CDR3 is TGTGCCAGCTCACGGGACAGCGGGCGCAACTACGAGCAGTACTTC. As protein: CASSRDSGRNYEQYF. The rearrangement joins TRBV18 to TRBJ2-7, with TRBD1 as a possible D gene (7 bases). From germline, CDR1 is KGHSH and CDR2 LQKENI. CDR3 length equals 15 residues. The germline V and J ends were trimmed by 4 bases and 3 bases, with 16 bases remaining between them.

This clone was recorded only once. The J gene is TRBJ2-5, the V gene TRBV2, with D possibly TRBD2 on 6 matching bases. The CDR3 loop spans 14 amino acids. Trimming removed 5 bases from V and 1 base from J, with 11 bases in between. The germline CDR1 and CDR2 sequences are SNHLY and FYNNEI. The CDR3 reads CASSSQGLQETQYF. The CDR3 DNA sequence: TGTGCCAGCAGTAGTCAGGGACTCCAAGAGACCCAGTACTTC.

The chain has TRBV4-3 and TRBJ2-7; 11 bases line up with TRBD1. Trimming at V came to 4 bases and at J to 4 bases, leaving 6 bases not matched to a gene. This CDR3 is 15 amino acids long. In germline, CDR1 is LGHNA, CDR2 YSLEER. CDR3 loop: CASSPGTGGRYEQYF. The CDR3 DNA follows: TGCGCCAGCAGCCCCGGGACAGGGGGACGGTACGAGCAGTACTTC.

The CDR3 sequence: CASSPRRGQGNQQYF. In DNA form, the CDR3 reads TGCGCCAGCAGCCCCAGGCGGGGACAGGGTAACCAACAGTATTTT. The chain joins TRBV4-3 to TRBJ2-3; TRBD1 matches at 9 bases. The CDR3 has 15 amino acids. Per germline, CDR1 LGHNA and CDR2 YSLEER. The junction had 14 bases not matched to a gene; V was cut back by 4 bases and J by 12 bases.

This chain connects TRBV7-8 to TRBJ2-1, with D unclear. Germline CDR1 is SGHVS and CDR2 is FQNEAQ. This CDR3 region has 15 residues. The V end was cut by 1 base, the J end by 4 bases, with 11 bases between. The CDR3: CASSLVYAGYNEQFF. The DNA for the CDR3 is TGTGCCAGCAGCTTAGTCTACGCAGGTTACAATGAGCAGTTCTTC.

The V call is TRBV28, the J call TRBJ2-1; 7 positions agree with TRBD1. From germline, CDR1 is MDHEN and CDR2 SYDVKM. Trimming removed 6 bases from V and 5 bases from J; junction bases left unmatched: 19. The CDR3 has 18 residues. The DNA for the CDR3 is TGTGCCAGCAGCCTTTTGCAGTCCCGACAGGGCCATGACAATGAGCAGTTCTTC. Protein: CASSLLQSRQGHDNEQFF.

V usage is TRBV4-3 and J usage is TRBJ2-3, with 12 positions matching TRBD1. In germline, CDR1 is LGHNA, CDR2 YSLEER. The CDR3 is 16 amino acids. V was pared by 3 bases and J by 6 bases, with 7 bases of the junction left unmatched. The CDR3 nucleotides read TGCGCCAGCAGCCAGGGGACAGGGGGCGAAGGGGATACGCAGTATTTT. Translating gives CASSQGTGGEGDTQYF.

The J gene is TRBJ2-7, the V gene TRBV6-6; no clear D. Germline CDR1 is MNHNY and CDR2 is SVGAGI (reference sequence). Trimming shortened V by 0 bases and J by 4 bases, and 10 bases separated the two germline ends. This CDR3 comprises 14 residues. For the CDR3, the DNA is TGTGCCAGCAGTTACTCGACGACATCATACGAGCAGTACTTC. It codes for CASSYSTTSYEQYF.

The chain joins TRBV27 to TRBJ2-7; 14 bases agree with TRBD2. V lost 6 bases to trimming and J lost 2 bases; unmatched junction nucleotides: 6. CDR1 and CDR2 from the germline V gene are MNHEY and SMNVEV (reference sequence). The CDR3 totals 16 residues. CDR3 region: CASRPAGLAGAYEQYF. CDR3 DNA sequence: TGTGCCAGCAGGCCCGCGGGACTAGCGGGAGCCTACGAGCAGTACTTC.

The chain combines TRBV7-9 with TRBJ2-7, with D maybe TRBD1 (6 bases). V was pared by 5 bases and J by 4 bases, with 15 bases between. The CDR3 is 14 residues long. Germline values: CDR1 SEHNR, CDR2 FQNEAQ (reference sequence). The CDR3 spells CASSPRDKRYEQYF. The CDR3 DNA is TGTGCCAGCAGCCCACGGGACAAAAGGTACGAGCAGTACTTC.

The genes are TRBV10-3 and TRBJ2-1, with 8 bases matching TRBD2. CDR3 length: 15 residues. Germline-derived CDR1 and CDR2 are ENHRY and SYGVKD. The V segment lost 3 bases and the J segment 8 bases; nucleotides outside the gene matches: 9. The CDR3: CAISDPGLVADEQFF. CDR3 nucleotides: TGTGCCATCAGTGACCCGGGACTAGTCGCCGATGAGCAGTTCTTC.

J is TRBJ2-6 and V is TRBV9, with D perhaps TRBD1 (6 bases). Germline CDR1 and CDR2: SGDLS and YYNGEE. This CDR3 contains 19 residues. V was cut by 2 bases and J by 0 bases, with 18 bases left in between. The CDR3 loop reads CASSVPIRGHPSGANVLTF. CDR3 bases: TGTGCCAGCAGCGTTCCGATCAGGGGCCACCCCTCTGGGGCCAACGTCCTGACTTTC.

The chain has TRBV18 and TRBJ1-2; 8 nucleotides agree with TRBD1. Trimming at V came to 5 bases and at J to 8 bases, leaving 7 bases not matched to a gene. Per germline, CDR1 KGHSH and CDR2 LQKENI. This CDR3 contains 13 residues. This CDR3 reads CASSSGQANGYTF. CDR3 coding DNA: TGTGCCAGCTCATCGGGACAGGCAAACGGCTACACCTTC.

CDR3 region: CASSLEGLAGGYSTDTQYF. CDR3 nucleotide sequence: TGTGCCAGCAGCTTGGAGGGACTAGCGGGGGGATATTCCACAGATACGCAGTATTTT. The chain uses TRBV5-4 and TRBJ2-3; TRBD2 matches 15 bases. Germline V gene sequence: CDR1 SGHNT, CDR2 YYREEE (reference sequence). The V gene end was trimmed by 0 bases and the J gene end by 2 bases; junction bases not matched to a gene: 7. The CDR3 consists of 19 residues. Based on the CDR3 plus reference TRBV5-4 and TRBJ2-3, the full variable domain is ETGVTQSPTHLIKTRGQQVTLRCSSQSGHNTVSWYQQALGQGPQFIFQYYREEENGRGNFPPRFSGLQFPNYSSELNVNALELDDSALYLCASSLEGLAGGYSTDTQYFGPGTRLTVL.

The chain joins TRBV27 to TRBJ2-7, with D perhaps TRBD1 (6 bases). CDR1 MNHEY and CDR2 SMNVEV come from the germline V gene (reference sequence). The CDR3 contains 14 residues. Trimming pared 5 bases from V and 1 base from J, leaving 12 bases between. The CDR3 is CASSIDRRSYEQYF. In DNA form, the CDR3 reads TGTGCCAGCAGTATCGACAGGCGATCCTACGAGCAGTACTTC.

In its sample, this clone was seen a few times. This chain connects TRBV29-1 to TRBJ1-2; no firm D call. Trimming removed 0 bases at V and 4 bases at J, with 9 bases between. The CDR3 length is 13 residues. Germline V CDR1 and CDR2: SQVTM, ANQGSEA. CDR3 bases: TGCAGCGTTGAAGATCTTGGCAGCTATGGCTACACCTTC. As protein: CSVEDLGSYGYTF.

The J gene is TRBJ2-5, the V gene TRBV10-2; 8 bases line up with TRBD1. Trimming took 8 bases from V and 2 from J; bases not matched to a gene: 7. Germline V gene sequence: CDR1 WSHSY, CDR2 SAAADI. This CDR3 contains 14 residues. Here the CDR3 DNA reads TGCGCCAGCTATGGACAGGGAGTTCAAGAGACCCAGTACTTC. It codes for CASYGQGVQETQYF.

The chain links TRBV28 to TRBJ1-6; the D is unclear. Germline assignment: CDR1 MDHEN and CDR2 SYDVKM. There are 13 residues in the CDR3. V was cut by 2 bases and J by 6 bases, with 5 bases left in between. The CDR3 DNA sequence: TGTGCCAGCAGTTTAAACAGTAATTCACCCCTCCACTTT. Translated, it gives CASSLNSNSPLHF.

The chain joins TRBV23-1 to TRBJ2-7, with TRBD1 as a possible D gene (6 bases). TRBV23-1 is annotated as an ORF whose role is uncertain. CDR3 length: 14 residues. Trimming pared 5 bases from V and 0 bases from J, leaving 11 bases between. DNA of the CDR3: TGCGCCAGCAGTGACAGGAGGAGCTCCTACGAGCAGTACTTC. Protein: CASSDRRSSYEQYF.

The V call is TRBV28, the J call TRBJ2-7; 7 bases are shared with TRBD2. The J segment lost 4 bases and the V segment lost 1 base, leaving 10 bases of the junction unmatched. The length of the CDR3 is 16 residues. Germline V gene lookup returns CDR1 MDHEN and CDR2 SYDVKM. The CDR3 loop reads CASSLFTTGGSYEQYF. CDR3 nucleotide sequence: TGTGCCAGCAGTTTATTCACTACGGGAGGCAGTTACGAGCAGTACTTC.

The V and J genes are TRBV28 and TRBJ2-6, with D perhaps TRBD1 (6 bases). The CDR3 has 16 residues. Trimming cost V 8 bases and J 3 bases, with 17 bases left between them. The germline V gene has CDR1 MDHEN and CDR2 SYDVKM. DNA for the CDR3: TGTGCCAGCGCCGACAGGTACCGTTTTGGGGCCAACGTCCTGACTTTC. Its protein is CASADRYRFGANVLTF.

The V gene is TRBV5-1, the J gene TRBJ2-2; 7 nucleotides line up with TRBD1. Germline-derived CDR1 and CDR2 are SGHRS and YFSETQ. V lost 4 bases and J lost 1; bases outside the gene matches: 4. The CDR3 is made up of 15 amino acids. CDR3 nucleotides: TGCGCCAGCAGCCCCCGGACAGGGAACACCGGGGAGCTGTTTTTT. The encoded protein is CASSPRTGNTGELFF.

The rearrangement uses TRBV6-1 and TRBJ1-4; no firm D call. The CDR3 is made up of 15 amino acids. Germline lookup yields CDR1 MNHNS and CDR2 SASEGT. Trimming shortened V by 6 bases and J by 7 bases, and 18 bases separated the two germline ends. The CDR3 bases are TGTGCCAGCAGGGAGAGAGAGGGTAGGAGTGAAAAACTGTTTTTT. It yields the protein CASREREGRSEKLFF.

The chain uses TRBV27 and TRBJ1-1; D not resolved. Looked up from germline, CDR1 is MNHEY and CDR2 is SMNVEV (reference sequence). The CDR3 runs 12 residues. With 11 bases removed from V and 1 base from J, the gap between germline ends came to 11 bases. CDR3 DNA: TGTGCCTCCCGCCACTCGAACACTGAAGCTTTCTTT. Its protein is CASRHSNTEAFF.

This clone has a handful of counts. V gene TRBV18 combines with J gene TRBJ2-7; 10 positions agree with TRBD1. CDR1 and CDR2 from the germline V gene are KGHSH and LQKENI. This CDR3 contains 13 residues. The ends lost 3 bases at V and 6 bases at J; junction bases unmatched: 2. CDR3 in DNA: TGTGCCAGCTCACCCGGGACAGGGGTCGAGCAGTACTTC. This sequence encodes CASSPGTGVEQYF.

CDR3 residues: CATSSGTYNEQFF. CDR3 sequence (DNA): TGTGCCACCAGTAGCGGGACTTACAATGAGCAGTTCTTC. V and J are TRBV15 and TRBJ2-1; TRBD2 aligns across 8 bases. This CDR3 has 13 amino acids. The ends lost 6 bases at V and 4 bases at J; junction bases unmatched: 2. Per the germline V gene, CDR1 is LNHNV and CDR2 is YYDKDF (reference sequence).

This clone showed up just once. The V call is TRBV28, the J call TRBJ1-1, with D possibly matching TRBD1 (5 bases). CDR3 size: 15 residues. Looked up from germline, CDR1 is MDHEN and CDR2 is SYDVKM. V shed 3 bases and J shed 4 bases, with 15 bases lying between them. In DNA, the CDR3 is TGTGCCAGCAGTTTTTGGGGCAGGGAGGGCACTGAAGCTTTCTTT. This translates into CASSFWGREGTEAFF.

The V and J genes are TRBV7-9 and TRBJ1-1; no reliable D call. CDR1 SEHNR and CDR2 FQNEAQ come from the germline V gene (reference sequence). The CDR3 spans 13 residues. The ends were cut back, 6 bases at V and 1 base at J, with 9 bases in the middle. In nucleotides, the CDR3 is TGTGCCAGCAGTAAGACACAGAACACTGAAGCTTTCTTT. Amino acid sequence: CASSKTQNTEAFF.

The sample holds one count of this clone. This chain joins TRBV28 and TRBJ2-7; 8 nucleotides agree with TRBD1. This CDR3 comprises 13 residues. Germline trimming cut 3 bases from V and 9 bases from J; bases unmatched to any gene: 7. Germline V CDR1 and CDR2: MDHEN, SYDVKM. CDR3 loop: CASSLARGHGQYF. CDR3 in DNA: TGTGCCAGCAGTTTGGCCAGGGGGCACGGGCAGTACTTC. Variable domain in full (rest from reference TRBV28 and TRBJ2-7): DVKVTQSSRYLVKRTGEKVFLECVQDMDHENMFWYRQDPGLGLRLIYFSYDVKMKEKGDIPEGYSVSREKKERFSLILESASTNQTSMYLCASSLARGHGQYFGPGTRLTVT.

V is TRBV28 and J is TRBJ2-7; 12 nucleotides match TRBD1. V dropped 6 bases and J dropped 2; count of bases not matched to a gene: 5. The CDR3 length is 15 residues. Germline assignment: CDR1 MDHEN and CDR2 SYDVKM. The CDR3 sequence is CASRGQGAFTYEQYF. CDR3 nucleotides: TGTGCCAGCAGGGGACAGGGGGCATTCACCTACGAGCAGTACTTC.